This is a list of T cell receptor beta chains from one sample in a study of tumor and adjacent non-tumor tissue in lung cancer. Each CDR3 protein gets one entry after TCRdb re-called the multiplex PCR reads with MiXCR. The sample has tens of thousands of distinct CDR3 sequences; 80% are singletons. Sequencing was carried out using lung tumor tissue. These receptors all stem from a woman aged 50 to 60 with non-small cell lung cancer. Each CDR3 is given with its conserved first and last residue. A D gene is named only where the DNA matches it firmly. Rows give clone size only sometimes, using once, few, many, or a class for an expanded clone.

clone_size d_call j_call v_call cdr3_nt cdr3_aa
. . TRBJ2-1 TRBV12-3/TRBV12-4 TGTGCCAGTAGCCCTATATCTGGAAGGGGGTACAATGAACAGTTCTTC CASSPISGRGYNEQFF
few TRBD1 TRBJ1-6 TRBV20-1 TGCAGTGCTAGGGGACAGGGGAATTCACCCTTTCACTTT CSARGQGNSPFHF
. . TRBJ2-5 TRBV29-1 TGCAGCCTTGTTCGCGGGGACCTCACCGGGACCCAGTACTTC CSLVRGDLTGTQYF
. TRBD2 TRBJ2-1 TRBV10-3 TGTGCCATCAGTGAACCTAGCGGAATGCGGAATGAGCAGTTCTTC CAISEPSGMRNEQFF
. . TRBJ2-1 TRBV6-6 TGTGCCAGCACTTGGCGTGGGGCGGCTGAGCAGTTCTTC CASTWRGAAEQFF
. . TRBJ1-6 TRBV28 TGTGCCAACAGTTCACCCAGGGTCCGGGGTTCACCCCCTCATTTT CANSSPRVRGSPPHF
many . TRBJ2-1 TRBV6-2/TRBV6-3 TGTGCCAGCAGCCGGCCAGGTCCCTACAATGAGCAGTTCTTC CASSRPGPYNEQFF
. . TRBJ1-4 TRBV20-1 TGCAATGCTAGACTGGCGGCGCATGAAAAACTGTTTTTT CNARLAAHEKLFF
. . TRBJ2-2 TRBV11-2 TGTGCCAGTAGCAAAAACCGGGACACCGGGGAGCTGTTGTTT CASSKNRDTGELLF
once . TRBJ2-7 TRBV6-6 TGCGCCAGCAGTTACTCGCGCCCAAGCGGGTGTACCTACGAGCAGTACTTC CASSYSRPSGCTYEQYF
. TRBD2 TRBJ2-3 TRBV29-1 TGCGGCGCCCGTGGCTCACCTAGCGGAAGCACAGATACGCAGTATTTT CGARGSPSGSTDTQYF
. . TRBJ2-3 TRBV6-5 TGTGCCAGCAGCCCTGGTATGCCAAACACGCAGTATTTT CASSPGMPNTQYF
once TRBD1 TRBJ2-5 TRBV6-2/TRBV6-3 TGTGCCAACAGGAACAGGGGTATGGAGACCCAGTACTTC CANRNRGMETQYF
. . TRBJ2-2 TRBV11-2 TGTGCCAGCAGCTTATTATACCTCGACCCACTACACCGGGAGCTGTTTTTT CASSLLYLDPLHRELFF
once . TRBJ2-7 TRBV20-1 TGCAGTGCTACTAGCTTCCACTCCTACGAGCAGAACTTC CSATSFHSYEQNF
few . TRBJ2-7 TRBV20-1 TGCAGTGCAGAAAACAGGTCCGACTCCTACGAGCAGTACTTC CSAENRSDSYEQYF
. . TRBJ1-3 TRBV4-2 TGTGCCAGCACCCAGTATAAAGTCTCAGGAAACGCGATATATTTT CASTQYKVSGNAIYF
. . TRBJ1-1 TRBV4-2 TGTGCCAGCAGCTCATCGGTGAAGAACACTGAAGCTTTCTTT CASSSSVKNTEAFF
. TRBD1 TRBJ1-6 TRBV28 TGTGCCAGCAGATCGCACAGGGGGCTAGATTCACCCCTTCAATTT CASRSHRGLDSPLQF
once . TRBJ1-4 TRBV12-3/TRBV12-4 TGTGCCAGCAGAGGCAGGAATAATGAAAAATTGTTTTTT CASRGRNNEKLFF
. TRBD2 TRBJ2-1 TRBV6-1 TGTGCCAGCAGTGAAGCCCAATCGGGACTAGCAGGAGGGAGGACGTTCTTC CASSEAQSGLAGGRTFF
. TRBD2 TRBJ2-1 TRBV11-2 TGTGCCAGCACCCCTGAGGGCGGGGGAAGCTTCTACAACGAGCAGTTCTTC CASTPEGGGSFYNEQFF
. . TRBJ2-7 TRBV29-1 TGCATCGTTGAAGGGACAACTAACAACGAGCATTACTTC CIVEGTTNNEHYF
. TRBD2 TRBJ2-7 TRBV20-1 TGCAGTGCTCGGGGGACTAGCGACTACGAGCACTACTTC CSARGTSDYEHYF
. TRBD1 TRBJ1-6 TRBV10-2 TGCGCCAGCAGCCTCCTCAACCGGGACAGGAGTAATTCACCCCTCCAATTT CASSLLNRDRSNSPLQF
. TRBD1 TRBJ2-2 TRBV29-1 TGCAGCGTCAGGACAGGGGACACGGGGGAGCCGTTTTTT CSVRTGDTGEPFF
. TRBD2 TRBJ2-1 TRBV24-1 TGTGCCACCAGTGACTCCTTTAGCGGGCTTGGCGTCCATGAGCAGTCCTTT CATSDSFSGLGVHEQSF
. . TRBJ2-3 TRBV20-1 TGCAGTACTAGAGATGGGAGCGTCGGGGCGCAGTATTTC CSTRDGSVGAQYF
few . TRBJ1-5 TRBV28 TGTGCCAGTAGGACCAATAGCAATCAGCCCCAGCATTTT CASRTNSNQPQHF
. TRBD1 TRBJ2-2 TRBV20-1 TGCATTGCTAAATCTGGGACAGGGGCGAACACCTGGGAGCTGTTTTTT CIAKSGTGANTWELFF
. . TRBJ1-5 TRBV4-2 TGTGCCAGCAGCCCACCGGCAGGGATCAATCAGCCCCAGCATTTT CASSPPAGINQPQHF
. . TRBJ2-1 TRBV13 TGTGCCAGCAGTCCCTACAGTGTGTCCTACAATGAGCAGTTCTTC CASSPYSVSYNEQFF
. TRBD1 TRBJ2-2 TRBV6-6 TGTGCCAGCACTATGGACAGGGGGAATACCGGGGAGCTGTTTTTT CASTMDRGNTGELFF
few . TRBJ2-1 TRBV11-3 TGTGCCAGCAGCCTTAGCGTGAGCGCGTCAAAGGACAACGAGCAGTTCTTC CASSLSVSASKDNEQFF
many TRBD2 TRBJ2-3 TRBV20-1 TGCAGTGCTAGACATGCGAAACGACTAGCGGGAAGAACAGATACGCAGTATTTT CSARHAKRLAGRTDTQYF
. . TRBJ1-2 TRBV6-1 TGTGCCAGCAGTGAATGGCCCAGCAGCAATGGCTACACCTTC CASSEWPSSNGYTF
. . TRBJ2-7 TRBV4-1 TGCTCTAGCAGCCAAGATCGGTACTACGAGCAGTACTTC CSSSQDRYYEQYF
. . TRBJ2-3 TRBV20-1 TGCAGTGCTCTTCCGGGATACACAGTTACGCAATATTTT CSALPGYTVTQYF
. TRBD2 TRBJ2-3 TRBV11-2 TGTGCCAGCAGCGTGGACCAGGGACTAGCGGTAGCAGATACGCAGTATTTT CASSVDQGLAVADTQYF
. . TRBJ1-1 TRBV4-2 TGTGCCAGCAGCCATGACGGGGGGCGGGGGATTGAAGCTTTCTTT CASSHDGGRGIEAFF
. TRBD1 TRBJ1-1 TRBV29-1 TGCAGCGTTGACAAAGGGACAGCTAGAGAAGCTTACTTT CSVDKGTAREAYF
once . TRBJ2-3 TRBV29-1 TGCAGCGCTCCTGGACTCCGAGCGGGTAGCACAGATACGCACTATTTT CSAPGLRAGSTDTHYF
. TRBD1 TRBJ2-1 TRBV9 TGTGCCAGCAGCCCGACAGCCGGGACAGAGAATAATGAGCAGTTCTTC CASSPTAGTENNEQFF
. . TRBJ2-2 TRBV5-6 TGTGTCAGCAGTTTGGGACGGAACATCTGGGAGCTGTTTTTT CVSSLGRNIWELFF
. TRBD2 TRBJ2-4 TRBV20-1 TGCAGCTGGACTAGCGGGACCCTATCCAAAAACATTCAGTACTTC CSWTSGTLSKNIQYF
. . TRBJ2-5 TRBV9 TGTGCCAGCAGCATAGGGCGTGGGACAGAGACCCAGTACTTC CASSIGRGTETQYF
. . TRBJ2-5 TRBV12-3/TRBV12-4 TGTGTCAGCAGTTTAATGTCATGGGCCGCGCAAGAGACCCAGTACTTC CVSSLMSWAAQETQYF
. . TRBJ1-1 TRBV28 TGTACCAGCAGCCCACCGACAACGAACACTGAAGCCTTCTTT CTSSPPTTNTEAFF
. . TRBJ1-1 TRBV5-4 TGTGACAGCAGCCCGCCTCCGACAGGCGGGATGAACACTGAAGTTTTCTTT CDSSPPPTGGMNTEVFF
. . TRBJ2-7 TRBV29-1 TGCAGCGTTAGAACAGCCTACGAGCAGTACTTC CSVRTAYEQYF
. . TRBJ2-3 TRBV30 TGTTCCTGGAGTGTTAAAGGATTCACAGATATGCAGTATTTT CSWSVKGFTDMQYF
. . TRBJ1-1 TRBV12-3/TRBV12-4 TGTGTCAGTAGTTCCCTTCGGGGGGAAGCTTTCTTT CVSSSLRGEAFF
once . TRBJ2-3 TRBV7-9 TGTGCCAGCAGCCCCTTTCGGGGGATCACAGATACGGAGTATTTT CASSPFRGITDTEYF